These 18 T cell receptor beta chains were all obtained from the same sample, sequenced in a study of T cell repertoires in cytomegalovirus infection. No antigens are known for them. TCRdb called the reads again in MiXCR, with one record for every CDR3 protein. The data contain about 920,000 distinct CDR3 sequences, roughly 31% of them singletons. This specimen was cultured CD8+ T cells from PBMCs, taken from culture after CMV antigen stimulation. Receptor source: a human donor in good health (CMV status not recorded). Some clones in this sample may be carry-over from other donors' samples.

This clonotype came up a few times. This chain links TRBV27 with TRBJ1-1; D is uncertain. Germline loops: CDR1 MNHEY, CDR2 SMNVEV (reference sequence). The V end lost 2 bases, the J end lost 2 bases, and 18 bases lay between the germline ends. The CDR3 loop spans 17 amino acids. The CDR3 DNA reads TGTGCCAGCAGTTTACGGGAAGGACGGACCAAAAACACTGAAGCTTTCTTT. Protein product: CASSLREGRTKNTEAFF.

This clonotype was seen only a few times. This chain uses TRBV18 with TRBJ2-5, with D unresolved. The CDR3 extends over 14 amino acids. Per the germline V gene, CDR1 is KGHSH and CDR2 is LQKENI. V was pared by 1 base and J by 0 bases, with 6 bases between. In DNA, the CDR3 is TGTGCCAGCTCACCACGGGCGTACCAAGAGACCCAGTACTTC. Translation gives CASSPRAYQETQYF.

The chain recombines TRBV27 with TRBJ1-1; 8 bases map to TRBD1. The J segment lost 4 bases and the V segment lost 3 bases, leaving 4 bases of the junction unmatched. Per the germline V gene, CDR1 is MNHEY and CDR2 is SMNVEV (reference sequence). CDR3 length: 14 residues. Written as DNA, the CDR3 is TGTGCCAGCAGTTTCAGGGGGCGCGGCACTGAAGCTTTCTTT. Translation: CASSFRGRGTEAFF.

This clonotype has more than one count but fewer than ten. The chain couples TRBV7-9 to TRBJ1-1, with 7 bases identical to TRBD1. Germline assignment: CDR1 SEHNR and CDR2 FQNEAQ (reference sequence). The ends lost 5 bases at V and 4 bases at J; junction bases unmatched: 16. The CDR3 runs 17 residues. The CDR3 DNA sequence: TGTGCCAGCAGCCCCCCGGGGACAGACCGGAGGAGCACTGAAGCTTTCTTT. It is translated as CASSPPGTDRRSTEAFF.

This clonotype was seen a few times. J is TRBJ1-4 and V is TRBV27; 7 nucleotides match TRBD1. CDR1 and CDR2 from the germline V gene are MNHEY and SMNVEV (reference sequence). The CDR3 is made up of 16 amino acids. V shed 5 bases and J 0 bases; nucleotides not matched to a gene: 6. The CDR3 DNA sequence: TGTGCCAGCAGTGGGACAGCAGGTGCAACTAATGAAAAACTGTTTTTT. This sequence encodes CASSGTAGATNEKLFF.

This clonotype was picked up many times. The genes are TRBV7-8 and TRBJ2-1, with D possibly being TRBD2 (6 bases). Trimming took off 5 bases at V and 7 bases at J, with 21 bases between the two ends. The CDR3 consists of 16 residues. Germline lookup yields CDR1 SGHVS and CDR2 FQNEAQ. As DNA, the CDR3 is TGTGCCAGCAGCAGATCCTCCGGTAGCGGTTGGAATGAGCAGTTCTTC. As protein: CASSRSSGSGWNEQFF.

CDR3 bases: TGTGCCAGCAGCTTAGGGGGGGGCTCCAATTCACCCCTCCACTTT. Protein: CASSLGGGSNSPLHF. The gene calls are TRBV7-9 and TRBJ1-6; perhaps TRBD1 as D (6 bases). The CDR3 extends over 15 amino acids. CDR1 is SEHNR, CDR2 FQNEAQ, per germline (reference sequence). Deletions cut 1 base from V and 7 bases from J, with 11 bases between.

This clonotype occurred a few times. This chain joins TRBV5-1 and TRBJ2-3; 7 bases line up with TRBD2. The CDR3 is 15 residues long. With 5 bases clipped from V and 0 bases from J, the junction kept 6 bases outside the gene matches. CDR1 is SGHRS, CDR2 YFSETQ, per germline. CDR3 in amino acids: CASRGSGPSTDTQYF. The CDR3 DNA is TGCGCCAGCAGGGGTAGCGGGCCAAGCACAGATACGCAGTATTTT.

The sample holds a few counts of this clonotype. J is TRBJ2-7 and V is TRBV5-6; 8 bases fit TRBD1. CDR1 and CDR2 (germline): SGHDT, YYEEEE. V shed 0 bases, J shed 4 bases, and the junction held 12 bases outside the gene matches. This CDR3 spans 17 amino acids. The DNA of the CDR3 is TGTGCCAGCAGCTTGGAGGGTCGACAGGGGATACGGTACGAGCAGTACGTC. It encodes CASSLEGRQGIRYEQYV.

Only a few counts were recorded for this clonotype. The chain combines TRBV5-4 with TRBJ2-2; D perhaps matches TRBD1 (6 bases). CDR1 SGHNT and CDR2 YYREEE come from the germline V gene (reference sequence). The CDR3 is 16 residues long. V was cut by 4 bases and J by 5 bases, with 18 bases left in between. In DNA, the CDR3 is TGTGCCAGCAGCCACGACAGGAACCGGTGGACCGGGGAGCTGTTTTTT. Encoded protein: CASSHDRNRWTGELFF.

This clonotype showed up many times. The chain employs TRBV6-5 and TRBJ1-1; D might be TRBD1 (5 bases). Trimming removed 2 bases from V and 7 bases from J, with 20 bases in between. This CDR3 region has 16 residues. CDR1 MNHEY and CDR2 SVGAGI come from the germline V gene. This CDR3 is CASSYIGRAGLYEAFF. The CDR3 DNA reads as TGTGCCAGCAGTTACATTGGCAGGGCAGGGCTCTATGAAGCTTTCTTT.

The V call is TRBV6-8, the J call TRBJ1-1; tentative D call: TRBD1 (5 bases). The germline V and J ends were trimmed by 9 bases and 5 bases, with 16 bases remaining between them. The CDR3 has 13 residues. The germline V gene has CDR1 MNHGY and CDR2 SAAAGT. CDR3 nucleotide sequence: TGTGCCAGTTCCCGGTCCTCAGGGACTGAAGCTTTCTTT. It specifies CASSRSSGTEAFF.

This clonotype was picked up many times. CDR3 nucleotides: TGTGCCAGCAGTCTAGCGTTCGGCAGGGCCTATGAGCAGTTCTTC. This translates into CASSLAFGRAYEQFF. This chain uses TRBV7-9 with TRBJ2-1, with D tentatively TRBD2 (6 bases). Germline CDR1 is SEHNR and CDR2 is FQNEAQ (reference sequence). The CDR3 runs 15 residues. Between the trimmed V and J ends, which lost 6 bases and 8 bases, there was a span of 20 bases.

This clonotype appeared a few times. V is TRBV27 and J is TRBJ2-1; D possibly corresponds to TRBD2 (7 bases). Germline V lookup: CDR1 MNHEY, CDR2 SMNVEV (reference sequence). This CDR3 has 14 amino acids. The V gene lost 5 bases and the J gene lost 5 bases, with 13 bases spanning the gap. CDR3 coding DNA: TGTGCCAGCAGTGCCGGGGGGCCCAACAATGAGCAGTTCTTC. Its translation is CASSAGGPNNEQFF.

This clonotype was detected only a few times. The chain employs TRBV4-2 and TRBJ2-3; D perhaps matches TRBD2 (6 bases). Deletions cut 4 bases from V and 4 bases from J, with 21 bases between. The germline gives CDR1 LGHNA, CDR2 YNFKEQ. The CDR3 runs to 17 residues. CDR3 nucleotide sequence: TGTGCCAGCAGCCGCCCATCACTAGCTTTGGGCCCAGATACGCAGTATTTT. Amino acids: CASSRPSLALGPDTQYF.

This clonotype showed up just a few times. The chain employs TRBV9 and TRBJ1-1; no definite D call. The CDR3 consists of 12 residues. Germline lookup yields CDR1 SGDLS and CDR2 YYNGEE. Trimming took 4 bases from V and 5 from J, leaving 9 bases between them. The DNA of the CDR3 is TGTGCCAGCAGCCCTCGGAGGACTGAAGCTTTCTTT. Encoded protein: CASSPRRTEAFF.

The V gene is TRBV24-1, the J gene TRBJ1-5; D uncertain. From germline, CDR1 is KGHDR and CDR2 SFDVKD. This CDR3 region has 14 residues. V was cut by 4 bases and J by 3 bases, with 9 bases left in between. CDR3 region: CATSEPGFNQPQHF. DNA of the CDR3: TGTGCCACCAGTGAACCGGGTTTCAATCAGCCCCAGCATTTT.

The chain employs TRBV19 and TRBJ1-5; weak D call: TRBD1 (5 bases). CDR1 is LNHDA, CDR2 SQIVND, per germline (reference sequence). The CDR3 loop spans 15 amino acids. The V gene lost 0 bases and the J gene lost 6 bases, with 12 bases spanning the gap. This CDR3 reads CASSIDGGVAQPQHF. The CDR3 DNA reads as TGTGCCAGTAGTATAGATGGGGGAGTGGCTCAGCCCCAGCATTTT.